These 20 T cell receptor beta chains came from one sample sequenced in a study of early T cells in non-severe SARS-CoV-2 infection. MiXCR, applied by TCRdb to the 5' RACE reads, yields one record per CDR3 protein. The table includes about 56,000 distinct CDR3 sequences, 8% to 11% detected once. The sequencing input was whole blood. These receptors originate from an adult who was a healthcare worker with PCR-confirmed SARS-CoV-2 infection or an uninfected control (not recorded which).

There are many counts of this clonotype. The V call is TRBV20-1, the J call TRBJ2-7; the D gene is possibly TRBD1 (7 bases). Trimming removed 0 bases at V and 0 bases at J, with 12 bases between. The CDR3 runs to 15 residues. Germline V gene sequence: CDR1 DFQATT, CDR2 SNEGSKA (reference sequence). CDR3 bases: TGCAGTGCTAGAGATGGAGGGGGCGGCTCCTACGAGCAGTACTTC. This translates into CSARDGGGGSYEQYF.

This clonotype was detected a few times. V is TRBV4-1 and J is TRBJ2-7; 9 bases line up with TRBD1. The CDR3 sequence is 16 residues long. V lost 0 bases and J lost 1; bases outside the gene matches: 4. The germline CDR1 and CDR2 sequences are MGHRA and YSYEKL. The CDR3 region is CASSQDTGGYSYEQYF. The CDR3 nucleotides read TGCGCCAGCAGCCAAGATACAGGGGGCTATTCCTACGAGCAGTACTTC.

This clonotype has a handful of counts. The chain joins TRBV19 to TRBJ1-2, with D unresolved. The CDR3 runs to 14 residues. Germline V gene sequence: CDR1 LNHDA, CDR2 SQIVND (reference sequence). Trimming left V 2 bases short and J 4 bases short, with 11 bases between. The CDR3: CASSISSRVYGYTF. The CDR3, as DNA: TGTGCCAGTAGTATATCCTCGAGGGTCTATGGCTACACCTTC.

This clonotype appeared many times. This rearrangement joins TRBV20-1 to TRBJ2-1; perhaps TRBD1 as D (5 bases). The V and J ends lost 1 base and 13 bases respectively, with 14 bases between them. The CDR3 is 12 amino acids. Germline V lookup: CDR1 DFQATT, CDR2 SNEGSKA (reference sequence). The CDR3 is CSARVASRTQFF. CDR3 in DNA: TGCAGTGCTAGAGTAGCTTCCAGGACACAGTTCTTC.

This clonotype has at least ten counts. The rearrangement uses TRBV12-5 and TRBJ1-5; D is possibly TRBD1 (6 bases). There are 15 residues in the CDR3. Trimming left V 6 bases short and J 3 bases short, with 15 bases between. Per the germline V gene, CDR1 is LGHNT and CDR2 is FRNRAP. CDR3 sequence: CASGSTGLPNQPQHF. The CDR3, as DNA: TGTGCTAGTGGATCGACAGGTCTTCCCAATCAGCCCCAGCATTTT.

This clonotype was found many times. CDR3: CASSWGQGDAGELFF. CDR3 in DNA: TGTGCCAGCAGCTGGGGACAGGGGGATGCCGGGGAGCTGTTTTTT. The chain is built from TRBV7-3 and TRBJ2-2; TRBD1 agrees at 11 bases. The J segment lost 6 bases and the V segment lost 4 bases, leaving 4 bases of the junction unmatched. There are 15 residues in the CDR3. Germline V CDR1 and CDR2: SGHTA, FQGTGA.

This clonotype came up many times. V is TRBV6-6 and J is TRBJ2-1; 8 nucleotides agree with TRBD2. This CDR3 has 17 residues. Unmatched junction bases numbered 9, after V lost 0 bases and J lost 5 bases. Germline CDR1 and CDR2: MNHNY and SVGAGI (reference sequence). CDR3 nucleotide sequence: TGTGCCAGCAGTTACTCGGCCTGGACTAGCAGTAACAATGAGCAGTTCTTC. It specifies CASSYSAWTSSNNEQFF.

J is TRBJ1-1 and V is TRBV20-1; D is uncertain. The CDR3 extends over 13 amino acids. The germline V and J ends were trimmed by 2 bases and 0 bases, with 7 bases remaining between them. Germline V lookup: CDR1 DFQATT, CDR2 SNEGSKA (reference sequence). CDR3 coding DNA: TGCAGTGCTAGATCCTGGATGAACACTGAAGCTTTCTTT. Protein sequence: CSARSWMNTEAFF.

Many counts were recorded for this clonotype. The chain carries TRBV12-5 and TRBJ2-1; D is tentatively TRBD1 or TRBD2 (6 bases each). Looked up from germline, CDR1 is LGHNT and CDR2 is FRNRAP. CDR3 length: 12 amino acids. As DNA, the CDR3 is TGTGCCTCGGGGGCAGGGGACAATGAGCAGTTCTTC. Its translation: CASGAGDNEQFF.

This clonotype came up a few times. The chain links TRBV12-3 or TRBV12-4 to TRBJ1-1, with D possibly matching TRBD1 (5 bases). With 1 base removed from V and 11 bases from J, the gap between germline ends came to 17 bases. The CDR3 spans 14 residues. CDR3: CASSLGGFRVVAFF. The CDR3 DNA is TGTGCCAGCAGTTTAGGGGGGTTCAGAGTGGTCGCTTTCTTT.

This clonotype was counted a few times. The chain recombines TRBV11-2 with TRBJ1-2; D not certain. The CDR3 totals 15 residues. In germline, CDR1 is SGHAT, CDR2 FQNNGV. Trimming left V 4 bases short and J 4 bases short, with 16 bases between. The CDR3 DNA is TGTGCCAGCAGCTCATTGAGGGCGTCGAGCTATGGCTACACCTTC. Its translation: CASSSLRASSYGYTF.

This clonotype was recorded at least ten times. The rearrangement joins TRBV23-1 to TRBJ2-1, with 7 bases lining up with TRBD2. TRBV23-1 is identified as an open reading frame with a role that is uncertain. This CDR3 contains 14 residues. The junction had 8 bases not matched to a gene; V was cut back by 6 bases and J by 6 bases. CDR3 DNA sequence: TGCGCCAGCAGCGGGACTAATTGTATCAATGAGCAGTTCTTC. Translating it yields CASSGTNCINEQFF.

This clonotype is deemed medium-sized. The chain combines TRBV29-1 with TRBJ2-3; 9 nucleotides agree with TRBD2. The V gene's germline CDR1 is SQVTM and CDR2 ANQGSEA. Losses at the gene ends were 7 bases for V and 0 bases for J; bases not matched to a gene: 8. The CDR3 is made up of 15 amino acids. CDR3 DNA sequence: TGCAGCGCAATTAGCGGGAGAGTAAGCACAGATACGCAGTATTTT. This translates into CSAISGRVSTDTQYF.

This clonotype was seen repeatedly, ten times or more. V gene TRBV4-3 combines with J gene TRBJ2-2, with D possibly being TRBD2 (6 bases). This CDR3 contains 15 residues. Trimming shortened V by 4 bases and J by 2 bases, and 11 bases separated the two germline ends. Germline V gene lookup returns CDR1 LGHNA and CDR2 YSLEER. The CDR3 sequence is CASSPLAVNTGELFF. CDR3 DNA: TGCGCCAGCAGCCCCTTAGCGGTTAACACCGGGGAGCTGTTTTTT.

This clonotype was seen a handful of times. This chain joins TRBV6-5 and TRBJ2-3; 9 nucleotides match TRBD2. Germline-derived CDR1 and CDR2 are MNHEY and SVGAGI. Trimming cost V 0 bases and J 9 bases; bases outside gene matches: 4. The CDR3 loop spans 14 amino acids. CDR3 sequence reads: CASSYSVSGRTQYF. Here the CDR3 DNA reads TGTGCCAGCAGTTACTCTGTTAGCGGGAGAACGCAGTATTTT.

The chain couples TRBV7-9 to TRBJ1-4; 10 nucleotides match TRBD1. J was trimmed by 4 bases and V by 7 bases; bases with no gene match: 3. The CDR3 consists of 14 residues. The germline gives CDR1 SEHNR, CDR2 FQNEAQ (reference sequence). CDR3 region: CASTGQGVNEKLFF. The CDR3 region has the DNA TGTGCCAGCACAGGACAGGGGGTTAATGAAAAACTGTTTTTT. Drawing the rest from reference TRBV7-9 and TRBJ1-4, the complete variable domain is DTGVSQNPRHKITKRGQNVTFRCDPISEHNRLYWYRQTLGQGPEFLTYFQNEAQLEKSRLLSDRFSAERPKGSFSTLEIQRTEQGDSAMYLCASTGQGVNEKLFFGSGTQLSVL.

The sample holds many counts of this clonotype. V is TRBV3-1 and J is TRBJ1-2, with 12 bases that match TRBD1. The CDR3 length is 14 residues. Germline CDR1 and CDR2: LGHDT and YNNKEL (reference sequence). The J segment lost 8 bases and the V segment lost 2 bases, leaving 3 bases of the junction unmatched. The CDR3: CASSQPGQGAGYTF. CDR3 in DNA: TGTGCCAGCAGCCAACCGGGACAGGGGGCAGGCTACACCTTC.

This clonotype was picked up a small number of times. This sequence joins TRBV24-1 and TRBJ1-2, with D possibly TRBD1 on 5 matching bases. V shed 4 bases and J shed 3 bases, with 8 bases lying between them. There are 13 residues in the CDR3. CDR1 and CDR2 from the germline V gene are KGHDR and SFDVKD. The chain's CDR3 is CATSEGADYGYTF. For the CDR3, the DNA is TGTGCCACCAGTGAAGGGGCGGACTATGGCTACACCTTC.

This clonotype was picked up many times. The chain recombines TRBV24-1 with TRBJ2-5; TRBD2 agrees at 10 bases. The V gene's germline CDR1 is KGHDR and CDR2 SFDVKD. With V trimmed by 2 bases and J by 5 bases, 7 bases remained unmatched. The CDR3 consists of 16 residues. The CDR3 DNA is TGTGCCACCAGTGATTCTAAAGCGGGAGGGCAGGAGACCCAGTACTTC. Amino acid sequence: CATSDSKAGGQETQYF.

This clonotype was seen many times. The chain links TRBV29-1 to TRBJ1-1, with D perhaps matching TRBD1 (5 bases). CDR3 length: 9 amino acids. V shed 7 bases and J shed 10 bases, with 10 bases lying between them. The V gene's germline CDR1 is SQVTM and CDR2 ANQGSEA. CDR3 amino acids: CSAGDLAFF. CDR3 bases: TGCAGCGCTGGGGACCTAGCTTTCTTT. Full variable domain (rest looked up from reference TRBV29-1 and TRBJ1-1): SAVISQKPSRDICQRGTSLTIQCQVDSQVTMMFWYRQQPGQSLTLIATANQGSEATYESGFVIDKFPISRPNLTFSTLTVSNMSPEDSSIYLCSAGDLAFFGQGTRLTVV.